The clone carrying this T cell receptor (beta chain) occurred many times. This entry is derived from a study of blood T cells in healthy people across ages. V shed 0 bases and J shed 2 bases, with 14 bases lying between them. CDR3 length equals 16 residues. Germline V gene data show CDR1 as SGHKS and CDR2 as YYEKEE (reference sequence). Primers used in a second PCR of about 6 to 11 cycles were a sample-barcoded 5' primer and a J-beta primer mix. Researchers report that each sample yielded at least 2.5 million CDR3-containing paired-end reads. From the 5' RACE reads, TCRdb called clonotypes with MiXCR, one entry per CDR3 protein. The table shows approximately 2,000,000 distinct CDR3 sequences, with approximately 39% occurring only once.

Sequenced input: blood. V usage is TRBV5-5 and J usage is TRBJ2-5; no firm D call. The TCR originated in a human donor in good health. The CDR3 is CASSLGLLEIQETQYF. The CDR3 DNA reads TGTGCCAGCAGCTTGGGCCTACTCGAAATACAAGAGACCCAGTACTTC.